The subject of this entry is one TCR beta chain. The data belong to a study of shared clonotypes between healthy human individuals. This CDR3 has 15 amino acids. Germline values: CDR1 SNHLY, CDR2 FYNNEI. The junction had 4 bases not matched to a gene; V was cut back by 1 base and J by 3 bases. The naive CD8 population came from CD45RO-negative cells selected for CCR7, without terminally differentiated effector memory CD45RA+ cells. Sequencing was performed with immunoSEQ multiplex PCR; in TCRdb, only in-frame clones are kept and a portion is missing. The sample yields around 2,100,000 clones, about 95% seen once.

The specimen was naive CD8+ T cells sorted from blood. This chain connects TRBV2 to TRBJ2-7, with 9 bases aligning to TRBD1. The TCR was taken from a man younger than 35 in good health. The CDR3 here is CASSEGQGVYYEQYF. DNA of the CDR3: TGTGCCAGCAGTGAAGGACAGGGGGTTTACTACGAGCAGTACTTC.